Following are 11 T cell receptor beta chains from one sample sequenced in a study of T cell responses to AZD1222 COVID-19 vaccine listed by TCRdb under 2021. The library was produced with the immunoSEQ multiplex PCR assay. Sourced from immuneACCESS, this table was stored by TCRdb with only in-frame sequences that have V and J called. A share of the clones is absent; for the studies checked, an unresolved V gene accounts for under half, and the remainder has no known explanation. This sample lists 100,000 to 150,000 clones; around 85% were detected once. The ten top clones hold roughly 4% of the sample. The time point tag for this specimen amounts to: about 28 days (+/-7) after the second vaccine dose. Here the sequenced sample was peripheral blood, taken 28 days after the second AZD1222 dose. The receptor set was obtained from an adult who received the AZD1222 COVID-19 vaccine.

The rearrangement links TRBV6-5 to TRBJ2-7, with 11 bases fitting TRBD1. V trimming: 6 bases; J trimming: 5 bases; junction bases outside the gene matches: 9. Germline V gene sequence: CDR1 MNHEY, CDR2 SVGAGI. This CDR3 has 15 amino acids. The CDR3 region is CASSHTGTGGDEQYF. As DNA, the CDR3 is TGTGCCAGCAGCCACACCGGGACAGGGGGGGACGAGCAGTACTTC.

This clone came up once. This chain joins TRBV7-7 and TRBJ1-6, with D unclear. The CDR3 loop spans 15 amino acids. The germline CDR1 and CDR2 sequences are SSHAT and FNYEAQ (reference sequence). Trimming removed 7 bases at V and 4 bases at J, with 14 bases between. The CDR3 loop reads CASTLQKRYNSPLHF. Here the CDR3 DNA reads TGTGCCAGCACCCTTCAGAAGCGGTATAATTCACCCCTCCACTTT.

The V gene is TRBV1, the J gene TRBJ1-4; whether TRBD1, the table's D call, matches the DNA was not checked. TRBV1 is described as a pseudogene. This CDR3 is built from 21 residues. For the CDR3, the DNA is TGCACCAGCAGCCAAGAAAACATTTTTTTGGGGGATAGGGGGTTAGATGAAAAACTGTTTTTT. Translated, it gives CTSSQENIFLGDRGLDEKLFF.

This chain connects TRBV4-3 to TRBJ2-3, with TRBD2 as a possible D gene (6 bases). The CDR3 totals 14 residues. Germline CDR1 and CDR2: LGHNA and YSLEER. Trimming removed 6 bases at V and 5 bases at J, with 15 bases between. This chain's CDR3 is CASSPGLTQDTQYF. Here the CDR3 DNA reads TGCGCCAGCAGTCCCGGACTAACTCAAGATACGCAGTATTTT.

The chain recombines TRBV4-2 with TRBJ2-3; no clear D gene. The germline CDR1 and CDR2 sequences are LGHNA and YNFKEQ. The CDR3 has 13 amino acids. Trimming pared 3 bases from V and 5 bases from J, leaving 9 bases between. The DNA for the CDR3 is TGTGCCAGCAGCCAGAACTCCGTAGATACGCAGTATTTT. Its translation is CASSQNSVDTQYF.

CDR3 DNA: TGCGCCAGCAGCCAAGAGGGGGACAGCAGTTCACCCCTCCACTTT. It is translated as CASSQEGDSSSPLHF. This chain links TRBV4-1 with TRBJ1-6; 7 bases line up with TRBD1. This CDR3 comprises 15 residues. CDR1 MGHRA and CDR2 YSYEKL come from the germline V gene. V was clipped by 0 bases and J by 9 bases; unmatched bases: 5.

The CDR3 is CASSTGGSANQPQHF. The DNA of the CDR3 is TGTGCCAGCAGCACTGGCGGGTCCGCGAATCAGCCCCAGCATTTT. The chain has TRBV7-3 and TRBJ1-5; the D is unclear. Trimming left V 5 bases short and J 4 bases short, with 15 bases between. This CDR3 is built from 15 residues. CDR1 is SGHTA and CDR2 is FQGTGA in the germline V gene.

This chain joins TRBV5-6 and TRBJ1-1; 7 positions match TRBD1. Germline V gives CDR1 SGHDT, CDR2 YYEEEE. This CDR3 contains 17 residues. J was trimmed by 4 bases and V by 2 bases; bases with no gene match: 14. The CDR3 loop reads CASSLGPPDRVGTEAFF. DNA for the CDR3: TGTGCCAGCAGCTTAGGCCCTCCCGACAGGGTGGGCACTGAAGCTTTCTTT.

This chain joins TRBV3-1 (or the pseudogene TRBV3-2) and TRBJ2-7; possibly TRBD1 for D (6 bases). Trimming stripped 2 bases from V and 6 bases from J, with 11 bases between. Germline V gives CDR1 LGHDT, CDR2 YNNKEL (reference sequence). The CDR3 contains 13 residues. The CDR3 DNA follows: TGTGCCAGCAGCCAATCTGGACAGTCCGAGCAGTACTTC. Its translation is CASSQSGQSEQYF.

The chain links TRBV7-2 to TRBJ2-2; 10 bases line up with TRBD2. There are 17 residues in the CDR3. Germline CDR1 reads SGHTA; CDR2 reads FQGNSA. With 2 bases clipped from V and 4 bases from J, the junction kept 7 bases outside the gene matches. The CDR3 DNA follows: TGTGCCAGCAGCTTATCCAGCGGGGGGGCACCCACCGGGGAGCTGTTTTTT. As protein: CASSLSSGGAPTGELFF. Looking up the rest from reference TRBV7-2 and TRBJ2-2 gives the full variable domain: GAGVSQSPSNKVTEKGKDVELRCDPISGHTALYWYRQSLGQGLEFLIYFQGNSAPDKSGLPSDRFSAERTGGSVSTLTIQRTQQEDSAVYLCASSLSSGGAPTGELFFGEGSRLTVL.

This clone was observed a few times. The chain has TRBV30 and TRBJ1-6, with D perhaps matching TRBD1 (6 bases). CDR1 is GTSNPN, CDR2 SVGIG, per germline (reference sequence). Trimming left V 3 bases short and J 1 base short, with 13 bases between. The CDR3 contains 16 residues. This CDR3 reads CAWSAPRGSYNSPLHF. The CDR3 DNA follows: TGTGCCTGGAGCGCGCCGAGGGGGTCCTATAATTCACCCCTCCACTTT.